A selection of T cell receptor beta chains follows, all from one sample in a study of shared clonotypes between healthy human individuals. Only in-frame clones appear in the TCRdb table, and some are missing; sequencing was by immunoSEQ multiplex PCR. The sample shows around 1,900,000 clones, approximately 92% of them seen only once. The specimen was naive CD8+ T cells from PBMCs. The receptors stem from a man aged 18 to 30 in good health. Some clones in this sample may be carry-over from other donors' samples. CDR3s include the opening cysteine and the closing phenylalanine or tryptophan. Each record gives: J gene, clone size, V gene, D gene, CDR3 DNA, CDR3 protein. The D gene is left open where the match is weak. Size values are once, few and many counts, or a class for expanded clones, and some rows have none.

j_gene: TRBJ1-1
abundance: -
v_gene: TRBV4-3
d_gene: -
CDR3nt: TGCGCCAGCAGCCAAGGTTTAGGGCCAGGCTATCCGAACACTGAAGCTTTCTTT
CDR3aa: CASSQGLGPGYPNTEAFF

j_gene: TRBJ2-2
abundance: once
v_gene: TRBV11-3
d_gene: -
CDR3nt: TGTGCCAGCAGCTTAACGGACACCGGGGAGCTGTTTTTT
CDR3aa: CASSLTDTGELFF

j_gene: TRBJ1-6
abundance: -
v_gene: TRBV7-9
d_gene: TRBD1
CDR3nt: TGTGCCAGCAGCCCGGGCCGGGACAGATGGAATTCACCCCTCCACTTT
CDR3aa: CASSPGRDRWNSPLHF

j_gene: TRBJ1-2
abundance: once
v_gene: TRBV28
d_gene: -
CDR3nt: TGTGCCAGCAGTCCCAGATTTCGGCGCACAGGGCAGCGTGGCTACACCTTC
CDR3aa: CASSPRFRRTGQRGYTF

j_gene: TRBJ2-1
abundance: -
v_gene: TRBV19
d_gene: -
CDR3nt: TGTGCCAGTGCCTCGGACAAAAGGGGGAACCCCTACAATGAGCAGTTCTTC
CDR3aa: CASASDKRGNPYNEQFF

j_gene: TRBJ1-1
abundance: few
v_gene: TRBV10-3
d_gene: -
CDR3nt: TGTGCCATCAGGAGGGTCGGACAGAACACTGAAGCTTTCTTT
CDR3aa: CAIRRVGQNTEAFF

j_gene: TRBJ1-1
abundance: many
v_gene: TRBV29-1
d_gene: -
CDR3nt: TGCAGCGCTCCCTCGGAGACTGAAGCTTTCTTT
CDR3aa: CSAPSETEAFF

j_gene: TRBJ2-1
abundance: -
v_gene: TRBV28
d_gene: -
CDR3nt: TGTGCCAGCAGCCCCGGTAGGGTCCATGAGCAGTTCTTC
CDR3aa: CASSPGRVHEQFF

j_gene: TRBJ2-7
abundance: once
v_gene: TRBV5-1
d_gene: -
CDR3nt: TGCGCCAGCAGCCCAAGGGGGGGGGCTTACGAGCAGTACTTC
CDR3aa: CASSPRGGAYEQYF

j_gene: TRBJ1-5
abundance: -
v_gene: TRBV27
d_gene: -
CDR3nt: TGTGCCAGCAGTTTTTTGGGGGGATCGGGCAATCAGCCCCAGCATTTT
CDR3aa: CASSFLGGSGNQPQHF

j_gene: TRBJ2-3
abundance: -
v_gene: TRBV5-1
d_gene: TRBD2
CDR3nt: TGCGCCAGCGAGAAAAAAACTAGCGGGAGGACCACAGATACGCAGTATTTT
CDR3aa: CASEKKTSGRTTDTQYF

j_gene: TRBJ1-4
abundance: once
v_gene: TRBV28
d_gene: TRBD1
CDR3nt: TGTGCCAGCAGTTGGGACAGGGGGTATAATGAAAAACTGTTTTTT
CDR3aa: CASSWDRGYNEKLFF

j_gene: TRBJ2-7
abundance: -
v_gene: TRBV27
d_gene: TRBD2
CDR3nt: TGTGCCAGCAGTCCCCTCGCCGCCCGGGGGGGTTACGAGCAGTACTTC
CDR3aa: CASSPLAARGGYEQYF

j_gene: TRBJ1-3
abundance: -
v_gene: TRBV9
d_gene: -
CDR3nt: TGTGCCAGCACCGAGGGCTCTGGAAACACCATATATTTT
CDR3aa: CASTEGSGNTIYF

j_gene: TRBJ1-1
abundance: -
v_gene: TRBV14
d_gene: -
CDR3nt: TGTGCCAGCAGCCAAATCCTCGGACACCTGAACACTGAAGCTTTCTTT
CDR3aa: CASSQILGHLNTEAFF

j_gene: TRBJ2-1
abundance: -
v_gene: TRBV21-1
d_gene: -
CDR3nt: TGTGCCAGCAGCAAAGTAAGGGGTTACACGTTCTTC
CDR3aa: CASSKVRGYTFF

j_gene: TRBJ1-3
abundance: -
v_gene: TRBV4-3
d_gene: -
CDR3nt: TGCGCCAGCAGCCAAGATCAAGGTACTGGAAACACCATATATTTT
CDR3aa: CASSQDQGTGNTIYF

j_gene: TRBJ2-3
abundance: few
v_gene: TRBV4-3
d_gene: -
CDR3nt: TGCGCCAGCAGCCAATCTCAGGGCAGAGATACGCAGTATTTT
CDR3aa: CASSQSQGRDTQYF

j_gene: TRBJ1-1
abundance: -
v_gene: TRBV12-5
d_gene: -
CDR3nt: TGTGCTAGTGGTTTGACGACAGGCGGGGGGGGCACTGAAGCTTTCTTT
CDR3aa: CASGLTTGGGGTEAFF

j_gene: TRBJ2-1
abundance: -
v_gene: TRBV29-1
d_gene: TRBD2
CDR3nt: TGCAGCGCACCGACTAGCGGATTCTACAATGAGCAGTTCTTC
CDR3aa: CSAPTSGFYNEQFF

j_gene: TRBJ2-2
abundance: -
v_gene: TRBV6-5
d_gene: -
CDR3nt: TGTGCCAGCAGTCTAGGCGGGGCCGGGGAGCTGTTTTTT
CDR3aa: CASSLGGAGELFF

j_gene: TRBJ2-7
abundance: -
v_gene: TRBV19
d_gene: -
CDR3nt: TGTGCCAGCTCCCCAGGGGAATACGAGCAGTACTTC
CDR3aa: CASSPGEYEQYF

j_gene: TRBJ1-4
abundance: -
v_gene: TRBV7-9
d_gene: -
CDR3nt: TGTGCCAGCAGCCCGAATGGGGCTGGGAATGAAAAACTGTTTTTT
CDR3aa: CASSPNGAGNEKLFF

j_gene: TRBJ2-5
abundance: -
v_gene: TRBV9
d_gene: -
CDR3nt: TGTGCCAGCAGCGTAACTGCAATCCAAGAGACCCAGTACTTC
CDR3aa: CASSVTAIQETQYF

j_gene: TRBJ1-4
abundance: -
v_gene: TRBV11-2
d_gene: -
CDR3nt: TGTGCCAGCAGGGGACCCCCACAGGAAAAACTGTTTTTT
CDR3aa: CASRGPPQEKLFF

j_gene: TRBJ2-5
abundance: -
v_gene: TRBV7-2
d_gene: TRBD2
CDR3nt: TGTGCCAGCAGCGCCAGGACTAGCTCCCCAGAGACCCAGTACTTC
CDR3aa: CASSARTSSPETQYF

j_gene: TRBJ2-3
abundance: -
v_gene: TRBV7-2
d_gene: -
CDR3nt: TGTGCCAGCAGCTCTACAGGGAGGATCCGCACAGATACGCAGTATTTT
CDR3aa: CASSSTGRIRTDTQYF

j_gene: TRBJ2-7
abundance: -
v_gene: TRBV11-2
d_gene: -
CDR3nt: TGTGCCAGCAGCACACCCGTAGGCTACGAGCAGTACTTC
CDR3aa: CASSTPVGYEQYF

j_gene: TRBJ1-1
abundance: few
v_gene: TRBV10-1
d_gene: -
CDR3nt: TGCGCCAGCAGTGAGGGGAACACTGAAGCTTTCTTT
CDR3aa: CASSEGNTEAFF

j_gene: TRBJ1-5
abundance: -
v_gene: TRBV6-1
d_gene: -
CDR3nt: TGTGCCAGCGGAAAGACAGACTTCAATCAGCCCCAGCATTTT
CDR3aa: CASGKTDFNQPQHF

j_gene: TRBJ2-1
abundance: -
v_gene: TRBV28
d_gene: TRBD2
CDR3nt: TGTGCCAGCAGTTTATATCCGGGACTAGCGGGATTGGGTGAGCAGTTCTTC
CDR3aa: CASSLYPGLAGLGEQFF

j_gene: TRBJ1-3
abundance: -
v_gene: TRBV11-1
d_gene: -
CDR3nt: TGTGCCAGAACAGGGTTGAGAAACCGAAATGGAAACACCATATATTTT
CDR3aa: CARTGLRNRNGNTIYF

j_gene: TRBJ1-5
abundance: -
v_gene: TRBV2
d_gene: -
CDR3nt: TGTGCCAGCAGTGAACAGACAGGCGGTAGATATGGCAATCAGCCCCAGCATTTT
CDR3aa: CASSEQTGGRYGNQPQHF

j_gene: TRBJ2-1
abundance: -
v_gene: TRBV2
d_gene: TRBD1
CDR3nt: TGTGCCAGCAGTCCCGGACAGGGCTACCACAATGAGCAGTTCTTC
CDR3aa: CASSPGQGYHNEQFF

j_gene: TRBJ2-6
abundance: -
v_gene: TRBV4-3
d_gene: -
CDR3nt: TGCGCCAGCAGCCAAGTAACTGCAGCCGAGGGCCCCAACGTCCTGACTTTC
CDR3aa: CASSQVTAAEGPNVLTF

j_gene: TRBJ2-5
abundance: -
v_gene: TRBV6-5
d_gene: TRBD1
CDR3nt: TGTGCCAGCAGTTGGGACAGGGAGGGGAGCCAAGAGACCCAGTACTTC
CDR3aa: CASSWDREGSQETQYF

j_gene: TRBJ1-1
abundance: -
v_gene: TRBV7-6
d_gene: -
CDR3nt: TGTGCCAGCAGCCCCGAAAGAGCCCCAATATTTGAAGCTTTCTTT
CDR3aa: CASSPERAPIFEAFF

j_gene: TRBJ2-1
abundance: -
v_gene: TRBV7-8
d_gene: TRBD1
CDR3nt: TGTGCCAGCAGCTTAGGACAGGGGAACTACTACAATGAGCAGTTCTTC
CDR3aa: CASSLGQGNYYNEQFF

j_gene: TRBJ2-7
abundance: once
v_gene: TRBV29-1
d_gene: -
CDR3nt: TGCAGCGTTGCGGGGCAGGTAGCCTACGAGCAGTACTTC
CDR3aa: CSVAGQVAYEQYF

j_gene: TRBJ2-7
abundance: -
v_gene: TRBV6-5
d_gene: TRBD1
CDR3nt: TGTGCCAGCAGTTACGAAGGGACAGCCTACGAGCAGTACTTC
CDR3aa: CASSYEGTAYEQYF

j_gene: TRBJ2-5
abundance: -
v_gene: TRBV27
d_gene: -
CDR3nt: TGTGCCAGCAGTTTCTCGTCGGAGGGTCGGTGGTTCCAAGAGACCCAGTACTTC
CDR3aa: CASSFSSEGRWFQETQYF

j_gene: TRBJ2-3
abundance: -
v_gene: TRBV4-1
d_gene: -
CDR3nt: TGCGCCAGCAGCCAGCCGACTAGTTTTCCCACAGATACGCAGTATTTT
CDR3aa: CASSQPTSFPTDTQYF

j_gene: TRBJ2-7
abundance: -
v_gene: TRBV28
d_gene: TRBD1
CDR3nt: TGTGCCAGCAGTTTCGGGACAGGGGGCTCCTACGAGCAGTACTTC
CDR3aa: CASSFGTGGSYEQYF

j_gene: TRBJ1-2
abundance: -
v_gene: TRBV5-4
d_gene: -
CDR3nt: TGTGCCAGCACCCTCAGGTCGCTCGGCTACACCTTC
CDR3aa: CASTLRSLGYTF

j_gene: TRBJ1-1
abundance: -
v_gene: TRBV28
d_gene: -
CDR3nt: TGTGCCAGCAGCCCTCGGACGGGACTGAACACTGAAGCTTTCTTT
CDR3aa: CASSPRTGLNTEAFF

j_gene: TRBJ2-7
abundance: -
v_gene: TRBV28
d_gene: -
CDR3nt: TGTGCCAGCAGTTGGCAAGGGGTGGGGTACTACGAGCAGTACTTC
CDR3aa: CASSWQGVGYYEQYF

j_gene: TRBJ2-1
abundance: -
v_gene: TRBV11-2
d_gene: -
CDR3nt: TGTGCCAGCAGCTTAGATAAAAATGAGCAGTTCTTC
CDR3aa: CASSLDKNEQFF

j_gene: TRBJ1-2
abundance: -
v_gene: TRBV6-1
d_gene: -
CDR3nt: TGTGCCAGCAGTGAAACAAAGGTTAGGGATTTTTATGGCTACACCTTC
CDR3aa: CASSETKVRDFYGYTF

j_gene: TRBJ2-7
abundance: -
v_gene: TRBV4-1
d_gene: TRBD2
CDR3nt: TGCGCCAGCAGCCAAGATTGGGAGGGCGAGCAGTACTTC
CDR3aa: CASSQDWEGEQYF

j_gene: TRBJ2-1
abundance: -
v_gene: TRBV10-1
d_gene: -
CDR3nt: TGCGCCAGCAGTGCCGGGAGCGGCAATGAGCAGTTCTTC
CDR3aa: CASSAGSGNEQFF

j_gene: TRBJ1-2
abundance: -
v_gene: TRBV18
d_gene: -
CDR3nt: TGTGCCAGCTCCCCTTCCCGGGATTATGATGGCTACACCTTC
CDR3aa: CASSPSRDYDGYTF

j_gene: TRBJ2-7
abundance: -
v_gene: TRBV9
d_gene: -
CDR3nt: TGTGCCAGCAGCGTAGCAGTGGGCTCGTCCTACGAGCAGTACTTC
CDR3aa: CASSVAVGSSYEQYF

j_gene: TRBJ1-1
abundance: -
v_gene: TRBV2
d_gene: TRBD1
CDR3nt: TGTGCCAGCAGACGTACCGGGACAGGGTTGAACACTGAAGCTTTCTTT
CDR3aa: CASRRTGTGLNTEAFF

j_gene: TRBJ2-1
abundance: -
v_gene: TRBV4-1
d_gene: TRBD1
CDR3nt: TGCGCCAGCAGCCAACCGCAGGGGGATGAGCAGTTCTTC
CDR3aa: CASSQPQGDEQFF

j_gene: TRBJ1-1
abundance: -
v_gene: TRBV7-9
d_gene: TRBD1
CDR3nt: TGTGCCAGCAGTTCCAGGACAGGTTACTCCACTGAAGCTTTCTTT
CDR3aa: CASSSRTGYSTEAFF

j_gene: TRBJ2-5
abundance: -
v_gene: TRBV9
d_gene: TRBD1
CDR3nt: TGTGCCAGCAGCGTAGAAGGGGCAGGGGGTGAGTTACAAGAGACCCAGTACTTC
CDR3aa: CASSVEGAGGELQETQYF

j_gene: TRBJ2-3
abundance: -
v_gene: TRBV6-5
d_gene: TRBD2
CDR3nt: TGTGCCAGCAGTTCCGGACTAGCGGGAGTTACAGATACGCAGTATTTT
CDR3aa: CASSSGLAGVTDTQYF